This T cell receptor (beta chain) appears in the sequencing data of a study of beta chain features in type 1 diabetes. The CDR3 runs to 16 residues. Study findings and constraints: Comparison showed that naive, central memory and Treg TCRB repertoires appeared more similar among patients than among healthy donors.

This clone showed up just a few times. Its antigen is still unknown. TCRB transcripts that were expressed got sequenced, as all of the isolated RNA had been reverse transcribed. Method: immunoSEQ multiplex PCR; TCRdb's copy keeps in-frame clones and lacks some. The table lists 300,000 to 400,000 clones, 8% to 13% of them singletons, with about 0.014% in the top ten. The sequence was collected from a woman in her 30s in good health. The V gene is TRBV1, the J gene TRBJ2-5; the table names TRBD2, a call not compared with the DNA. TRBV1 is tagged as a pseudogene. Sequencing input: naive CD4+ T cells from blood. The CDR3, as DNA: TGCACCAGCAGCCACGGACTAGCGGCCGTCCAAGAGACCCAGTACTTC. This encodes CTSSHGLAAVQETQYF.